This is a list of T cell receptor beta chains from one sample in a study of T-cell reconstitution after alpha-beta-depleted transplantation in children. TCRdb analysed the PCR reads with MiXCR anew, one entry per CDR3 protein. Of about 300,000 distinct CDR3 sequences listed, approximately 7.3% are singletons. The material was peripheral blood, obtained 360 days after TCRalphabeta/CD19-depleted stem cell transplant. These TCRs come from a female patient aged 2-10 years who had a stem cell transplant for Fanconi anemia, so the T cells may come from the graft donor. The CDR3 runs from the conserved cysteine through the conserved F or W.

TRBV5-6	TRBJ1-5	CASSLGRFGNQPQHF
TRBV28	TRBJ2-3	CASSLALNADTQYF
TRBV28	TRBJ2-3	CASSLAHRLDTQYF
TRBV6-5	TRBJ2-5	CASSYNPPGETQYF
TRBV3-1	TRBJ2-1	CASALNSYNEQFF
TRBV20-1	TRBJ2-7	CSASGTGSRYEQYF
TRBV10-2	TRBJ2-7	CASSEPSYEQYF
TRBV28	TRBJ1-1	CASSPSEPGEAFF
TRBV7-2	TRBJ2-5	CASSLVAAPVPEETQYF
TRBV12-3/TRBV12-4	TRBJ2-1	CASSPRSYNEQFF
TRBV4-2	TRBJ2-1	CASSQDWDTSGRAYNEQFF
TRBV5-1	TRBJ1-2	CASSLERDYGYTF
TRBV5-1	TRBJ1-1	CASSTLTTGVSAEAFF
TRBV20-1	TRBJ1-5	CSARSVPGSNQPQHF
TRBV10-3	TRBJ2-3	CARQWTPLAGVPDTQYF
TRBV7-9	TRBJ1-1	CASSWPTRPSPEAFF
TRBV6-2/TRBV6-3	TRBJ1-1	CASGQWTNTEAFF
TRBV2	TRBJ2-1	CASSEVGLAGEREQFF
TRBV18	TRBJ2-3	CASSPPIWDRAGDTQYF
TRBV4-3	TRBJ1-4	CASSQPGMGKNEKLFF
TRBV28	TRBJ1-6	CASSRAASPLHF
TRBV6-2/TRBV6-3	TRBJ2-1	CASRFGGLTYNEQFF
TRBV27	TRBJ2-6	CASRSPLSGDGANVLTF
TRBV20-1	TRBJ1-5	CSARGRSQPQHF
TRBV11-2	TRBJ1-1	CASSLEAGLVKAFF
TRBV5-1	TRBJ2-7	CASSLVGRMGGEQYF
TRBV7-2	TRBJ1-5	CASSPTDRLLAQHF
TRBV2	TRBJ2-5	CASSGLRQETQYF
TRBV19	TRBJ2-1	CASSTSGSPYNEQFF
TRBV5-5	TRBJ1-1	CASSLEAGWVGRTEAFF
TRBV11-1	TRBJ1-5	CASSRTGTETYSNQPQHF
TRBV3-1	TRBJ1-2	CASSQLGQGGGYTF
TRBV28	TRBJ2-1	CASSLPPGRPVPDEQFF